This entry concerns a single T cell receptor beta chain. The data are from a study of Ad26.COV2.S vaccination and SARS-CoV-2 variants. Study-level information: In the study, Ad26.COV2.S was injected intramuscularly once, or twice 56 days apart.

This table comes from immunoSEQ multiplex PCR, and its TCRdb copy is limited to in-frame clones, with some not included. The sample contains 400,000 to 500,000 clones, roughly 89% of which appear only once. Germline V gives CDR1 MNHEY, CDR2 SVGEGT. V gave up 5 bases and J gave up 9 bases, with 17 bases separating them. The CDR3 is 14 residues long. The treatment denotes: over 15 received Ad26.COV2.S at low or high dose, single or two shots; roughly five received placebo; per-sample allocation not given. Sampling happened 63 days after the first vaccine or placebo injection. It was an adult aged 18-55 years in Boston who was the donor.

The chain is built from TRBV6-2 or TRBV6-3 and TRBJ2-1; TRBD1 might be the D (6 bases). Specimen: peripheral blood, collected in a trial of Ad26.COV2.S vaccine versus placebo. The clonotype was recovered from a person aged 18-60 years who received the Ad26.COV2.S COVID-19 vaccine or a placebo. CDR3 sequence: CASSHTLTGSEQFF. CDR3 bases: TGTGCCAGCAGTCATACCCTCACAGGGAGTGAGCAGTTCTTC.